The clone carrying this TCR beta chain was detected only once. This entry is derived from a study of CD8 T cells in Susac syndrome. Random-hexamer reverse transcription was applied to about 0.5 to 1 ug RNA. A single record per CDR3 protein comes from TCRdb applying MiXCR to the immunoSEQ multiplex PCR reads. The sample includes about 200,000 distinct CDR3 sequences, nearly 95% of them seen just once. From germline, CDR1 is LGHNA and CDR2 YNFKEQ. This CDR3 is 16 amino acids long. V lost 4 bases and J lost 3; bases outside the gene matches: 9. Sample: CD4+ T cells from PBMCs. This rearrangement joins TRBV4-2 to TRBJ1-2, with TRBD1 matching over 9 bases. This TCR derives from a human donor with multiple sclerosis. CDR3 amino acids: CASSLLWTGEDYGYTF. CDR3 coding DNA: TGTGCCAGCAGCCTTCTTTGGACAGGGGAAGACTATGGCTACACCTTC.